This T cell receptor (beta chain) was sequenced during a study of cytomegalovirus exposure and HLA in healthy donors (dated by TCRdb to 2015 to 2018). Context from the whole study: According to an earlier analysis of 587 of the donors, about 179 million T cells yielded some 120 million unique TCR beta sequences and approximately 300 Gb of sequence data. Among 350 to 400 genotyped donors of the cohort, an average of approximately 230,000 unique TCR beta nucleotide sequences were sequenced per donor, 15% to 20% of them non-productive. The number of typed donors differed by locus: about 620-630 for A, B, C, DRB1 and DQB1; some 500 for DQA1; 606 for DPA1; and some 430 for DPB1. An earlier analysis of around 640 of the donors used high-throughput TCR beta sequencing to judge whether each TCR beta V gene segment behaved as functional or pseudogenic. To study patterns of TCR occurrence, a later analysis re-analyzed previously published TCR beta repertoires from more than 550 donors and added high-resolution HLA genotyping. Among the approximately 400 genotyped donors, around 81% belonged to the genetic ancestry cluster associated with self-reported Caucasian donors. Donor age, sex, ethnicity and CMV serostatus were compiled alongside the repertoire data. To predict cytomegalovirus infection status, the study brought together high-throughput TCR immunosequencing, statistical association of individual TCRs with disease status, and machine learning. The T cell repertoires of around 730 subjects were profiled by immunosequencing and related to cytomegalovirus serostatus. Class I and class II HLA loci were covered by the typing at four-digit resolution. Genome-wide SNP genotypes for about three fifths of the roughly 670 donors were used in a later genetic analysis, which treated that subset as a discovery cohort. Every repertoire in the discovery cohort had been generated on one and the same sequencing platform. An early release covering some 640 HLA-typed donors comprised about 300 gigabases of sequencing data and roughly 85 million unique TCR sequences. Roughly 5 DR-DQ haplotypes were handled as single units for association and clustering because linkage in the cohort was strong. Rather than using new phenotypic data, the later analysis identified candidate immune exposures from TCR beta sequences and from how often those sequences occurred across donors. In addition to the first cohort of approximately 650 subjects, a separate validation cohort of over 90 different subjects was used. The study aimed to test whether signatures of past pathogen exposure could be identified by cataloging public T cell receptors. Broad study findings and their caveats: Most CMV-associated TCR beta chains appeared to be HLA-restricted in a later analysis, and the HLA associations seemed to be driven largely by CMV exposure. In a later analysis, the rate of TCR association differed among HLA loci, with DRB1 alleles having the most associated TCRs and HLA-C alleles having the fewest. Compared with equally common non-associated chains, HLA-associated TCR beta chains in a later analysis were more clonally expanded and had lower generation probabilities. In an earlier analysis of 500 to 650 of the donors, most TCR beta V segments appeared in productive rearrangements about 90% or about 30% of the time, broadly matching IMGT annotations. Because some donors lacked HLA typing at each locus, the association tests relied only on the typed subset. A later genetic analysis reported fewer N-insertions in productive TCRs among donors in an Asian-associated ancestry cluster than the roughly 700-donor mean. Roughly uniform sequencing depth across donors was assumed in presence/absence analyses, although this assumption may not hold. V-gene and J-gene trimming of TCR beta chains was associated with a missense DCLRE1C variant in a later genetic analysis, and the association was replicated in an independent cohort. A further reported finding was that TCR beta sequences accurately predicted the HLA-A and HLA-B alleles for most subjects in the first cohort. Because the 87-base-pair reads could not distinguish some IMGT-functional V segments, including TRBV6-2 and TRBV6-3, those segments were excluded. Most TCR sequences were observed very rarely across donors, whereas some public TCRs were present in many individuals. At a false discovery rate of 0.05, a later analysis linked 15,000 to 20,000 TCR beta sequences to specific HLA alleles. CMV serostatus was the only immune exposure information available for the cohort. Strong co-occurrence of HLA alleles, especially DR and DQ, made assigning TCR associations to individual alleles difficult. It was suggested by the authors that the approach could potentially be generalized to other disease states and immunological phenotypes. A total of 150 to 200 TCR beta chains were listed by the study as associated with cytomegalovirus. Only TCR beta chains were sequenced in this cohort, and the absence of alpha or paired-chain data limited detectable features. The classifier was reported to diagnose cytomegalovirus status with high specificity and sensitivity in both the original cohort and the validation cohort. The earlier analysis of 587 of the donors excluded over 15 rarely observed V segments, including chromosome 9 orphons, because counts were too low. In a later analysis, several top co-occurrence clusters were reported to appear linked to parvovirus B19, influenza, CMV and Epstein-Barr virus. In vitro tests confirmed that a few of the cytomegalovirus-associated TCR beta chains recognize cytomegalovirus antigens. A cluster of highly shared sequence variants was judged likely to represent a technical artifact of the sequencing pipeline. Linkage disequilibrium might explain the correlated functional status among segregating V segments, but an unknown experimental factor could not be excluded.

Remarks on this clone: Its antigen has not been determined. Base qualities were left out, and no much larger clone turns up one base away.

V loses 1 base at its end and J loses 6 bases; junction bases beyond the gene matches: 6. The CDR3 holds 15 amino acids from the cysteine to the phenylalanine. Of the read, only the CDR3 DNA is kept; its 45 bases are in frame from base 1. Based on the germline V gene, the CDR1 and CDR2 sequences are SGHTA and FQGNSA. To prepare the library, the immunoSEQ multiplex PCR assay was applied. For the multiplex PCR, a mixture combining 60 forward primers for TCR Vbeta segments and 13 reverse primers for TCR Jbeta segments was used. The CDR3 region of rearranged TCR beta genes was amplified from genomic DNA by a multiplex PCR assay. On the Illumina HiSeq System, the amplified TCR beta libraries were sequenced as 87-base-pair reads. The source study handled its data this way. A later analysis counted approximately 74 million unique TCR beta chains across the 650 to 700 repertoires, and 9 million to 14 million of these chains were shared by at least two donors. To remove PCR and sequencing errors, raw reads were error-corrected and collapsed into unique sequences using a nearest-neighbor algorithm that merged closely related sequences. V, D and J gene segments were assigned by aligning CDR3 sequences to IMGT reference sequences. For a sequence to be retained, at least a six-nucleotide match to both a V gene segment and a J gene segment was required. Rearrangements were called productive when the CDR3 lacked stop codons and stayed in frame with V and J; all others were non-productive. CDR3 was defined by IMGT convention, running from the second conserved V-encoded cysteine to the conserved J-encoded phenylalanine. Sequences without an unambiguous match to a single V gene segment were excluded from the earlier analysis of approximately 600 of the donors. An earlier analysis of a few hundred of the donors classified V segments as functional when productive rearrangements were above 56.7% and as segregating when the standard deviation between donors was above 5%. To diagnose cytomegalovirus status from the catalog of TCR beta chain sequences, a statistical classification framework was built. A later analysis assigned V and J genes by comparing TCR nucleotide sequences with IMGT/GENE-DB human TR gene sequences. In a later analysis, CDR3 sequences and most-parsimonious VDJ recombination scenarios were assigned using the TCRdist pipeline. In a later analysis, each TCR beta chain was defined by its CDR3 amino acid sequence together with its V-gene family, and reads lacking a unique V-gene family were excluded. As a way to deal with suspected cross-contamination and a sequencing artifact, a later analysis dropped under 600 nucleotide sequences that were highly shared and had low generation probability. In a later analysis, a clonal expansion index for each public chain was calculated from normalized within-repertoire ranks of inferred template counts. In a later analysis, generation probabilities were computed with a VDJ recombination model fitted to out-of-frame rearrangements, and the resulting probabilities were checked against IGoR. Hypergeometric tests were used in a later analysis to score TCR-TCR, TCR-HLA and TCR-CMV co-occurrence, with a repertoire-size bias correction applied to the TCR pairs. To estimate false discovery rates, a later analysis permuted the HLA or CMV assignments 20 times. In a later analysis, co-occurring TCRs were grouped using DBSCAN, with TCRdist sequence similarity added in when clustering inside HLA-allele-positive subsets. Repertoires with fewer than 30,000 or more than 120,000 public chains, plus five repertoires with anomalous nucleotide sharing, were excluded from co-occurrence clustering. Entries here come from immuneACCESS through TCRdb and include only in-frame sequences with V and J called. Some clones fail to appear in such tables; in the studies checked, an unresolved V gene covers under half of the shortfall, and the cause of the remainder is unknown. V and J calls and clone size are those listed in that table; D and trimming were worked out from the DNA. The sample has around 100,000 clones on record, more than 60% of them singletons. Together, the top ten hold more than 4.5% of the sample.

The cohort was made up of about 610 healthy bone marrow donors. Cohort members were all nominally healthy when sampled, although unrecorded immune exposures were likely present. The donor was CMV seropositive and belonged to the group of about 290 seropositive cohort members. A peripheral blood sample was collected from each donor, and TCR beta sequencing was performed on peripheral blood mononuclear cells. Genomic DNA was extracted from the blood cell samples with the Qiagen DNeasy Blood Extraction Kit. The rearranged chain carries TRBV7-2 and TRBJ2-1; TRBD2 aligns with 7 central bases. The TCR sequence derives from a woman aged 18-35 years in good health and CMV-seropositive. Material: PBMCs. The nucleotide sequence is TGTGCCAGCAGCTTAGTGACTAGCCAGGGCAATGAGCAGTTCTTC. Translation gives CASSLVTSQGNEQFF.